This T cell receptor (beta chain) derives from a study of CD8 T cells in ankylosing spondylitis. Study-wide points: Within ankylosing spondylitis blood, a TCR beta motif made up of eight or nine highly homologous variants appeared to be characteristic.

Regarding this clonotype: Its specificity is unknown.

This CDR3 has 13 amino acids. Germline V CDR1 and CDR2: SGHRS, YFSETQ. V was clipped by 1 base and J by 6 bases, with 10 bases between them. Library preparation for TCR beta used quantitative 5'-RACE with molecular barcodes. Each CDR3 protein is one row after TCRdb ran MiXCR on the 5' RACE reads. The sample shows around 130,000 distinct CDR3 sequences, under 20% of them seen only once. The chain joins TRBV5-1 to TRBJ1-1; D is undetermined. Material: blood, either unsorted or a sorted T cell fraction (not recorded which). This TCR was sampled from a male donor with ankylosing spondylitis. The CDR3 here is CASSLHGGAEAFF. CDR3 nucleotide sequence: TGCGCCAGCAGCTTGCACGGAGGCGCTGAAGCTTTCTTT.